These 26 T cell receptor beta chains originate from one sample sequenced in a study of ipilimumab plus nivolumab after autologous stem cell transplantation. Sequencing was performed with immunoSEQ multiplex PCR; in TCRdb, only in-frame clones are kept and a portion is missing. The sample comprises just over 40,000 clones, roughly 92% of which are singletons, and approximately 1% rests with the top ten. Source: PBMCs, taken in a trial of ipilimumab plus nivolumab as post-transplant consolidation. The receptors were gathered from a male donor with multiple myeloma.

This chain joins TRBV11-2 and TRBJ2-1; 8 nucleotides match TRBD2. The junction had 1 base not matched to a gene; V was cut back by 3 bases and J by 0 bases. The CDR3 is 15 residues long. Germline values: CDR1 SGHAT, CDR2 FQNNGV. CDR3 sequence: CASSLTSVSYNEQFF. Written as DNA, the CDR3 is TGTGCCAGCAGCTTGACTAGCGTCTCCTACAATGAGCAGTTCTTC.

CDR3 residues: CASSYSTGDSNQPQHF. The CDR3, as DNA: TGTGCCAGCAGTTACTCGACAGGGGATAGCAATCAGCCCCAGCATTTT. The chain has TRBV6-5 and TRBJ1-5; 8 nucleotides align to TRBD1. This CDR3 comprises 16 residues. Germline V gives CDR1 MNHEY, CDR2 SVGAGI. Trimming cost V 0 bases and J 0 bases; bases outside gene matches: 1.

This clone was picked up a small number of times. This chain uses TRBV19 with TRBJ1-6; the match to TRBD1 covers 7 bases. This CDR3 contains 14 residues. Germline V CDR1 and CDR2: LNHDA, SQIVND (reference sequence). With V trimmed by 4 bases and J by 7 bases, 4 bases remained unmatched. CDR3 nucleotide sequence: TGTGCCAGTAGTAGAGGGACAGCAAATTCACCCCTCCACTTT. It codes for CASSRGTANSPLHF.

This clone came up a few times. V is TRBV19 and J is TRBJ2-7; 9 bases are shared with TRBD1. Germline CDR1 and CDR2: LNHDA and SQIVND (reference sequence). The CDR3 spans 13 residues. J was trimmed by 1 base and V by 6 bases; bases with no gene match: 1. CDR3 in amino acids: CASRGQGSYEQYF. The CDR3 DNA follows: TGTGCCAGTAGGGGACAGGGATCCTACGAGCAGTACTTC.

DNA of the CDR3: TGTGCCAGCAGTGACGTAGGACAGGGCACAGATACGCAGTATTTT. Protein product: CASSDVGQGTDTQYF. The chain carries TRBV6-1 and TRBJ2-3; 7 positions agree with TRBD1. Losses at the gene ends were 3 bases for V and 1 base for J; bases not matched to a gene: 4. This CDR3 spans 15 amino acids. Germline V gene sequence: CDR1 MNHNS, CDR2 SASEGT.

The J gene is TRBJ2-3, the V gene TRBV13, with 8 bases that match TRBD2. The CDR3 has 15 amino acids. V was pared by 4 bases and J by 6 bases, with 9 bases of the junction left unmatched. Germline-derived CDR1 and CDR2 are PRHDT and FYEKMQ (reference sequence). This CDR3 is CASSSRRGAMDTQYF. For the CDR3, the DNA is TGTGCCAGCAGCTCGCGGCGGGGGGCTATGGATACGCAGTATTTT.

A single count supports this clone. CDR3 protein: CSVETELRGEAFF. In DNA, the CDR3 is TGCAGCGTTGAAACAGAGCTTCGGGGTGAAGCTTTCTTT. V is TRBV29-1 and J is TRBJ1-1; D gene ambiguous. There are 13 residues in the CDR3. The V and J ends lost 2 bases and 7 bases respectively, with 14 bases between them. Germline V lookup: CDR1 SQVTM, CDR2 ANQGSEA.

In this sample, this clone turned up a few times. The chain uses TRBV19 and TRBJ1-5; 7 bases are a match to TRBD1. The V and J ends lost 7 bases and 5 bases, in that order; junction bases with no gene match: 14. CDR3 size: 16 residues. Germline CDR1 is LNHDA and CDR2 is SQIVND (reference sequence). The CDR3 DNA is TGTGCCAGTACCAAAGGGGGCAGGGGGTTTGATCAGCCCCAGCATTTT. It codes for CASTKGGRGFDQPQHF.

A remark on this clone: Other DNA sequences of this sample code for an identical CDR3. The chain joins TRBV18 to TRBJ1-2, with TRBD1 matching 8 bases. CDR1 and CDR2 (germline): KGHSH, LQKENI. V gave up 3 bases and J gave up 3 bases; unmatched junction bases: 3. This CDR3 contains 14 residues. CDR3 region: CASSPGTGDYGYTF. The CDR3 DNA follows: TGTGCCAGCTCACCCGGGACAGGCGACTATGGCTACACCTTC.

The chain recombines TRBV18 with TRBJ1-1; D remains unclear. CDR3 length: 13 residues. Germline CDR1 reads KGHSH; CDR2 reads LQKENI. The germline V and J ends were trimmed by 8 bases and 4 bases, with 14 bases remaining between them. As DNA, the CDR3 is TGTGCCAGCGCATCGATCGTGGGCACTGAAGCTTTCTTT. Amino acids: CASASIVGTEAFF.

The chain combines TRBV9 with TRBJ2-3, with TRBD2 matching over 9 bases. The CDR3 is made up of 15 amino acids. Germline V gene lookup returns CDR1 SGDLS and CDR2 YYNGEE. Germline trimming cut 3 bases from V and 1 base from J; bases unmatched to any gene: 3. The CDR3 sequence: CASSAWTSGTDTQYF. The CDR3 DNA reads as TGTGCCAGCAGCGCCTGGACTAGCGGCACAGATACGCAGTATTTT. The full variable domain, with the rest looked up from reference TRBV9 and TRBJ2-3, is DSGVTQTPKHLITATGQRVTLRCSPRSGDLSVYWYQQSLDQGLQFLIQYYNGEERAKGNILERFSAQQFPDLHSELNLSSLELGDSALYFCASSAWTSGTDTQYFGPGTRLTVL.

This sequence joins TRBV7-6 and TRBJ2-3; 13 bases are a match to TRBD2. This CDR3 is built from 17 residues. V lost 3 bases to trimming and J lost 8 bases; unmatched junction nucleotides: 11. Germline assignment: CDR1 SGHVS and CDR2 FNYEAQ. The CDR3, as DNA: TGTGCCAGCAGCTTGGGGACTAGCGGGACGACAGTGGGTACGCAGTATTTT. This codes for CASSLGTSGTTVGTQYF.

This clone appeared a single time. The chain combines TRBV6-1 with TRBJ1-5; D is ambiguous. V was cut by 2 bases and J by 6 bases, with 8 bases left in between. Germline-derived CDR1 and CDR2 are MNHNS and SASEGT. This CDR3 region has 13 residues. In DNA, the CDR3 is TGTGCCAGCAGTGAACAGGAGGTTCAGCCCCAGCATTTT. This translates into CASSEQEVQPQHF.

This chain uses TRBV2 with TRBJ2-2; the match to TRBD2 covers 8 bases. Losses at the gene ends were 6 bases for V and 4 bases for J; bases not matched to a gene: 10. The CDR3 totals 16 residues. Germline V gives CDR1 SNHLY, CDR2 FYNNEI. The CDR3 coding sequence is TGTGCCAGCAGGGGGCCGGGACTAGGGAGCACCGGGGAGCTGTTTTTT. Its protein is CASRGPGLGSTGELFF.

The rearrangement joins TRBV7-6 to TRBJ2-7, with D perhaps TRBD1 (5 bases). Trimming left V 2 bases short and J 2 bases short, with 16 bases between. The CDR3 runs to 16 residues. The germline CDR1 and CDR2 sequences are SGHVS and FNYEAQ. The CDR3 loop reads CASSLRPATQAYEQYF. The CDR3 DNA sequence: TGTGCCAGCAGCTTAAGGCCCGCCACACAGGCCTACGAGCAGTACTTC.

The chain carries TRBV6-5 and TRBJ1-4; D is perhaps TRBD1 (5 bases). Looked up from germline, CDR1 is MNHEY and CDR2 is SVGAGI. V lost 5 bases, J lost 14 bases, and 21 bases lay in between. This CDR3 contains 14 residues. This CDR3 is CASSAGTRGKWLFF. CDR3 sequence (DNA): TGTGCCAGCAGTGCCGGGACCCGCGGAAAGTGGCTGTTTTTT.

The V and J genes are TRBV2 and TRBJ2-7; 7 bases fit TRBD2. Germline V gives CDR1 SNHLY, CDR2 FYNNEI. CDR3 length: 15 residues. J lost 1 base, V lost 6 bases, and 9 bases had no gene match. CDR3 in DNA: TGTGCCAGCAGGGTAGGCCTAGCGGTATCCTACGAGCAGTACTTC. Translation gives CASRVGLAVSYEQYF. Full variable domain (outside the CDR3, taken from reference TRBV2 and TRBJ2-7): EPEVTQTPSHQVTQMGQEVILRCVPISNHLYFYWYRQILGQKVEFLVSFYNNEISEKSEIFDDQFSVERPDGSNFTLKIRSTKLEDSAMYFCASRVGLAVSYEQYFGPGTRLTVT.

The rearrangement links TRBV4-3 to TRBJ2-1, with a possible D match to TRBD2 (6 bases). The ends were cut back, 4 bases at V and 6 bases at J, with 10 bases in the middle. CDR3 length equals 13 residues. CDR1 is LGHNA and CDR2 is YSLEER in the germline V gene. In nucleotides, the CDR3 is TGCGCCAGCAGCCGAACTAGCATCAATGAGCAGTTCTTC. Its translation is CASSRTSINEQFF.

V and J are TRBV6-6 and TRBJ2-7, with D hard to call. CDR3 length: 13 amino acids. V shed 4 bases and J shed 3 bases, with 10 bases lying between them. Germline lookup yields CDR1 MNHNY and CDR2 SVGAGI (reference sequence). The DNA for the CDR3 is TGTGCCAGCAGTTCCGGAAGGGTCTACGAGCAGTACTTC. It yields the protein CASSSGRVYEQYF.

V is TRBV25-1 and J is TRBJ2-7, with unresolved D. V was trimmed by 6 bases and J by 1 base, leaving 10 bases between them. CDR1 is MGHDK and CDR2 is SYGVNS in the germline V gene. The CDR3 extends over 13 amino acids. CDR3 bases: TGTGCCAGCAGCCCGGGTTTTTCCTACGAGCAGTACTTC. It codes for CASSPGFSYEQYF.

This rearrangement joins TRBV29-1 to TRBJ2-1, with TRBD1 matching over 8 bases. CDR1 and CDR2 from the germline V gene are SQVTM and ANQGSEA. The CDR3 consists of 10 residues. J was trimmed by 13 bases and V by 7 bases; bases with no gene match: 6. The CDR3 loop is CSGRGQGQFF. The CDR3 nucleotides read TGCAGCGGCCGAGGACAGGGTCAGTTCTTC.

The CDR3 region has the DNA TGTGCCAGCAGCGTGGGACAGGGGATTGAGCAGTTCTTC. It specifies CASSVGQGIEQFF. This rearrangement joins TRBV7-3 to TRBJ2-1, with 10 bases identical to TRBD1. Unmatched junction bases numbered 4, after V lost 5 bases and J lost 9 bases. This CDR3 region has 13 residues. Germline V gene data show CDR1 as SGHTA and CDR2 as FQGTGA. Variable domain in full (rest from reference TRBV7-3 and TRBJ2-1): GAGVSQTPSNKVTEKGKYVELRCDPISGHTALYWYRQSLGQGPEFLIYFQGTGAADDSGLPNDRFFAVRPEGSVSTLKIQRTERGDSAVYLCASSVGQGIEQFFGPGTRLTVL.

This chain connects TRBV6-1 to TRBJ2-3, with 7 bases that match TRBD2. This CDR3 has 15 residues. V trimming: 1 base; J trimming: 3 bases; junction bases outside the gene matches: 4. Germline V gene data show CDR1 as MNHNS and CDR2 as SASEGT. The CDR3 loop reads CASSEVAGETDTQYF. Written as DNA, the CDR3 is TGTGCCAGCAGTGAAGTTGCGGGGGAAACAGATACGCAGTATTTT.

As concerns this clone: One junction end disagrees with the germline gene, perhaps due to a read error. V and J are TRBV30 and TRBJ2-7; D might be TRBD1 (5 bases). The CDR3 runs to 12 residues. Germline-derived CDR1 and CDR2 are GTSNPN and SVGIG (reference sequence). The CDR3 nucleotides are TGTGCCTGGAGTGAGACAGCCTACGAGCAGCACTTC. Its translation: CAWSETAYEQHF.

This chain links TRBV19 with TRBJ1-2; 8 nucleotides align to TRBD1. The CDR3 loop spans 11 amino acids. The germline gives CDR1 LNHDA, CDR2 SQIVND (reference sequence). In DNA, the CDR3 is TGTGCTGTGGGGGACAGGCTCGGGCGGACCTTC. This encodes CAVGDRLGRTF.

This clone was observed a single time. The chain couples TRBV4-3 to TRBJ2-1; TRBD1 matches 10 bases. CDR3 length: 16 residues. The germline CDR1 and CDR2 sequences are LGHNA and YSLEER. With 2 bases clipped from V and 3 bases from J, the junction kept 4 bases outside the gene matches. CDR3 DNA: TGCGCCAGCAGCCAAAGACAGGGGGCGTTCTACAATGAGCAGTTCTTC. Translating it yields CASSQRQGAFYNEQFF.